This TCR beta chain was profiled in a study of human T cells and chemical hapten exposure. Study observations and caveats: Significantly more large CDR3 similarity clusters were formed by expanded TCRs than by controls.

This clonotype was counted many times. Its antigen is unknown. Per the original methods: There were a median of approximately 96,000 TCRs per sample, with a range from roughly 20,000 to 690,600. Via MiXCR, TCRdb re-called the RACE reads, giving one row per CDR3 protein. These V and J calls rely on TCRdb rather than the paper's analysis. This sample has approximately 80,000 distinct CDR3 sequences, with about 10% found just once. Germline V gene sequence: CDR1 DFQATT, CDR2 SNEGSKA (reference sequence). There are 14 residues in the CDR3. Trimming took 2 bases from V and 1 from J, leaving 12 bases between them. Noted time point: patch test 2, 6 weeks after DPC sensitization. Treatment defined: therapeutic diphenylcyclopropenone sensitization with weekly scalp DPC. Non-pregnant alopecia patients aged 18 to 70, suitable for DPC therapy. RNA extraction used unfractionated whole blood as the source of total RNA.

The source of this sequence is a woman in her 50s with alopecia areata. Some clones in this sample may be carry-over from other donors' samples. The sample was whole blood, taken in connection with sensitization to the hapten diphenylcyclopropenone (DPC). The chain uses TRBV20-1 and TRBJ2-7; possible D gene TRBD1, 8 bases. CDR3 DNA sequence: TGCAGTGCTAGAATACAGGGGGGGTCCTACGAGCAGTACTTC. Amino acids: CSARIQGGSYEQYF.